The source of this T cell receptor (beta chain) is a study of cytomegalovirus exposure and HLA in healthy donors. Trimming left V 8 bases short and J 6 bases short, with 16 bases between. CDR3 length: 14 residues. Germline V gives CDR1 MNHNS, CDR2 SASEGT. Profiling relied on immunoSEQ multiplex PCR, and the TCRdb table lists in-frame clones only, not all of them. Among about 130,000 clones listed, approximately 92% were seen once. V is TRBV6-1 and J is TRBJ2-2; no reliable D call. The sample taken for sequencing was PBMCs. This sequence originates from a young woman in good health and CMV-seronegative. For the CDR3, the DNA is TGTGCCAGCCTCCTAGACCCATGGCCCGGGGAGCTGTTTTTT. Its protein product is CASLLDPWPGELFF.